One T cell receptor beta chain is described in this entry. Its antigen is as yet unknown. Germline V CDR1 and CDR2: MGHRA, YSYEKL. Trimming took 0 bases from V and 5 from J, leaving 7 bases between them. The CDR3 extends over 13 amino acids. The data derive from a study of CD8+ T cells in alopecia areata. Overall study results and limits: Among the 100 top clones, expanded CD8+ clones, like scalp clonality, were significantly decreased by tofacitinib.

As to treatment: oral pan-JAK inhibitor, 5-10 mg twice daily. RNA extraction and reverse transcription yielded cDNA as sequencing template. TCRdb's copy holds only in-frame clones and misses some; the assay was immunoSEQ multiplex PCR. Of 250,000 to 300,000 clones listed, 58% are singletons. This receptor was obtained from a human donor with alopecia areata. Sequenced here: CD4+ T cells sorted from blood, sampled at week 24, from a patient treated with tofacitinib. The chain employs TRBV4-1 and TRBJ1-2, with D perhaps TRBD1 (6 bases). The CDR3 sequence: CASSQETGYGYTF. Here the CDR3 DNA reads TGCGCCAGCAGCCAAGAGACAGGTTATGGCTACACCTTC.